This T cell receptor beta chain stems from a study of blood T cell repertoires in COVID-19. V lost 5 bases to trimming and J lost 0 bases, with 7 bases between them. Germline V gene lookup returns CDR1 SGHTA and CDR2 FQGTGA. CDR3 length equals 13 residues. Repertoires were generated with immunoSEQ multiplex PCR, while TCRdb's copy carries only in-frame clones and drops some. The repertoire holds roughly 180,000 clones, with about 85% as singletons. The origin of this receptor is a man aged 55-75 years who had recovered from COVID-19. The chain couples TRBV7-3 to TRBJ2-5, with D unclear. Sequencing used peripheral blood. CDR3 protein: CASSRSDQETQYF. The DNA for the CDR3 is TGTGCCAGCAGCCGATCGGACCAAGAGACCCAGTACTTC.